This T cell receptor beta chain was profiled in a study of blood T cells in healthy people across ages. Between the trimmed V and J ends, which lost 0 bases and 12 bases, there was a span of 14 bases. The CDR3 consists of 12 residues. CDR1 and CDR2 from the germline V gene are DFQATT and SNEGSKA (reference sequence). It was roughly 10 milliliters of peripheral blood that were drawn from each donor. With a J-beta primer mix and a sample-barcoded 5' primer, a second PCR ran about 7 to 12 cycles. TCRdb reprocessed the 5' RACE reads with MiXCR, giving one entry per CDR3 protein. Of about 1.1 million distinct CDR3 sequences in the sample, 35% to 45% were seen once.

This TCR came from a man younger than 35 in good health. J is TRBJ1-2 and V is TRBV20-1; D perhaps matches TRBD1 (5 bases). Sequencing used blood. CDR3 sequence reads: CSARDRGISHTF. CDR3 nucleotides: TGCAGTGCTAGAGATCGGGGCATTTCCCACACCTTC.